The 29 T cell receptor beta chains presented below share a single source sample, sequenced in a study of T cells in Graves' hyperthyroidism and ophthalmopathy (dated by TCRdb to about 2019). Library construction relied on multiplex PCR. This sample was sequenced with an Illumina HiSeq 2000. The TCR beta CDR3 regions were amplified from the RNA transcripts. The TCR CDR3 was subjected to a first round of RT-PCR using the HTBI primer set and the Qiagen OneStep RT-PCR kit. TCRdb reanalyzed the raw reads on its own, using fastp at Q25 for trimming and MiXCR for clone calling, and kept in-frame beta chains. Each record represents a unique CDR3 protein, reported with the most common genes and DNA among its rows. In all, the sample holds about 360,000 distinct CDR3 sequences, and about 13% of those were seen once. The ten largest clonotypes hold 9.2% of the sample. Sequenced input: blood. These receptors were collected from a woman aged 18-29 years with Graves' hyperthyroidism.

In the case of this clonotype: At one end the junction does not follow the germline gene, possibly because of a read error. This chain connects TRBV5-6 to TRBJ2-7; D is possibly TRBD1 or TRBD2 (5 bases each). CDR3 length: 16 residues. CDR1 and CDR2 from the germline V gene are SGHDT and YYEEEE. This CDR3 reads CACSPGFGTHSYEQYF. DNA of the CDR3: TGTGCCTGCAGCCCAGGGTTCGGGACGCACTCCTACGAGCAGTACTTC.

The chain is built from TRBV7-9 and TRBJ1-1; D unresolved. Trimming left V 5 bases short and J 7 bases short, with 17 bases between. The CDR3 consists of 14 residues. The germline gives CDR1 SEHNR, CDR2 FQNEAQ (reference sequence). This chain's CDR3 is CASSPTSISIEAFF. In nucleotides, the CDR3 is TGTGCCAGCAGCCCTACAAGTATTTCGATTGAAGCTTTCTTT.

This clonotype was observed many times. The gene calls are TRBV11-2 and TRBJ2-3, with D tentatively TRBD1 (6 bases). V shed 5 bases and J shed 2 bases, with 20 bases lying between them. Germline CDR1 is SGHAT and CDR2 is FQNNGV. CDR3 length: 17 amino acids. CDR3 coding DNA: TGTGCCAGCAGCCTTAGGTTCGGGCAGGGGTCCACAGATACGCAGTATTTT. Translating it yields CASSLRFGQGSTDTQYF.

This clonotype was seen ten or more times. The CDR3 DNA is TGTGCCAGCAGTTTAGAGGGGGCAGATACGCAGTATTTT. This gives the protein CASSLEGADTQYF. The chain combines TRBV12-3 or TRBV12-4 with TRBJ2-3; tentatively, D is TRBD1 (6 bases). There are 13 residues in the CDR3. V was trimmed by 1 base and J by 4 bases, leaving 6 bases between them.

This chain connects TRBV7-6 to TRBJ2-3, with TRBD2 matching 11 bases. Germline CDR1 and CDR2: SGHVS and FNYEAQ. V lost 1 base and J lost 1; bases outside the gene matches: 7. CDR3 length: 18 residues. The DNA of the CDR3 is TGTGCCAGCAGCTTAGTAGCGGGAGGGCCGAGACGCACAGATACGCAGTATTTT. It codes for CASSLVAGGPRRTDTQYF.

This clonotype was picked up many times. The chain joins TRBV30 to TRBJ2-6; D unresolved. CDR1 is GTSNPN and CDR2 is SVGIG in the germline V gene (reference sequence). The CDR3 length is 13 residues. With 5 bases removed from V and 0 bases from J, the gap between germline ends came to 5 bases. CDR3 sequence reads: CAWGVSGANVLTF. The CDR3 DNA is TGTGCCTGGGGGGTCTCTGGGGCCAACGTCCTGACTTTC.

The DNA for the CDR3 is TGTGCCAACGGTAGACAGGGGTTCGAAGAGACCCAGTACTTC. It specifies CANGRQGFEETQYF. The chain has TRBV19 and TRBJ2-5; TRBD1 aligns across 8 bases. Trimming took 10 bases from V and 3 from J; bases not matched to a gene: 10. CDR3 length: 14 residues. CDR1 and CDR2 from the germline V gene are LNHDA and SQIVND (reference sequence).

This clonotype was recorded at least ten times. CDR3 residues: CARCQGDSKSGYTF. The CDR3 region has the DNA TGCGCCAGATGCCAAGGGGACAGCAAATCGGGCTACACCTTC. This rearrangement joins TRBV5-1 to TRBJ1-2, with 7 bases that match TRBD1. This CDR3 has 14 residues. The V and J ends lost 8 bases and 8 bases, in that order; junction bases with no gene match: 15. Looked up from germline, CDR1 is SGHRS and CDR2 is YFSETQ.

This clonotype was counted once. The chain employs TRBV9 and TRBJ1-2, with D possibly matching TRBD1 (5 bases). The CDR3 loop spans 14 amino acids. The V and J ends lost 0 bases and 4 bases respectively, with 10 bases between them. Germline loops: CDR1 SGDLS, CDR2 YYNGEE. CDR3 in amino acids: CASSVGTGGYGYTF. The DNA of the CDR3 is TGTGCCAGCAGCGTAGGAACAGGAGGCTATGGCTACACCTTC.

This chain joins TRBV7-8 and TRBJ2-1; D unresolved. Deletions cut 2 bases from V and 4 bases from J, with 15 bases between. Per germline, CDR1 SGHVS and CDR2 FQNEAQ. This CDR3 spans 16 amino acids. DNA for the CDR3: TGTGCCAGCAGCTTAACCCCGACCCCCCGATACAATGAGCAGTTCTTC. This codes for CASSLTPTPRYNEQFF.

As for this clonotype: This may be a read error: a much more frequent sequence differs by one nucleotide. The chain joins TRBV27 to TRBJ2-1; TRBD1 or TRBD2 may be the D gene (5 bases each). The CDR3 length is 16 residues. Germline V lookup: CDR1 MNHEY, CDR2 SMNVEV (reference sequence). Trimming cost V 4 bases and J 8 bases, with 21 bases left between them. CDR3 bases: TGTGCCAGCAGTTGGGCGGTGGGGGTATCGGGCGATGAGCAGTTCTTC. Amino acid sequence: CASSWAVGVSGDEQFF.

This chain uses TRBV27 with TRBJ2-5; 8 bases fit TRBD2. Germline CDR1 and CDR2: MNHEY and SMNVEV (reference sequence). The V and J ends lost 7 bases and 5 bases, in that order; junction bases with no gene match: 9. The CDR3 is 14 residues long. This CDR3 is CASKSAGASETQYF. CDR3 bases: TGTGCCAGCAAGTCAGCGGGAGCTTCGGAGACCCAGTACTTC.

The chain employs TRBV4-2 and TRBJ2-1, with a possible D match to TRBD1 (5 bases). V was cut by 1 base and J by 0 bases, with 7 bases left in between. The CDR3 extends over 15 amino acids. In germline, CDR1 is LGHNA, CDR2 YNFKEQ. The CDR3 nucleotides read TGTGCCAGCAGCCAAGGACAGCTCTCCTACAATGAGCAGTTCTTC. This translates into CASSQGQLSYNEQFF.

As concerns this clonotype: This may arise from a read error, as a much more abundant clone is one base away. The CDR3 does not close with the conserved phenylalanine or tryptophan, likely indicating a read error. This rearrangement joins TRBV4-3 to TRBJ1-3; D is uncertain. The V end lost 4 bases, the J end lost 0 bases, and 10 bases lay between the germline ends. Germline assignment: CDR1 LGHNA and CDR2 YSLEER. The CDR3 runs to 15 residues. The CDR3 nucleotides are TGCGCCAGCAGCCTCGCTCGTTACTCTGGAAACACCATATATTTA. Translating it yields CASSLARYSGNTIYL.

J is TRBJ2-6 and V is TRBV7-3; TRBD2 matches at 16 bases. With 5 bases clipped from V and 2 bases from J, the junction kept 3 bases outside the gene matches. Germline V gives CDR1 SGHTA, CDR2 FQGTGA. This CDR3 is built from 18 residues. DNA of the CDR3: TGTGCCAGCAGCATGGGACTAGCGGGAGGGCCTGGGGCCAACGTCCTGACTTTC. It translates to CASSMGLAGGPGANVLTF.

This clonotype was recorded many times. The rearrangement joins TRBV7-9 to TRBJ2-3, with 7 bases that match TRBD1. Trimming cost V 5 bases and J 2 bases; bases outside gene matches: 7. The CDR3 loop spans 15 amino acids. Germline V gene data show CDR1 as SEHNR and CDR2 as FQNEAQ (reference sequence). Here the CDR3 reads CASSRTGAFTDTQYF. DNA for the CDR3: TGTGCCAGCAGCCGTACAGGGGCCTTCACAGATACGCAGTATTTT.

The chain links TRBV27 to TRBJ1-4; D is unclear. V lost 4 bases and J lost 4, with 7 bases in between. The CDR3 extends over 13 amino acids. Germline V gene data show CDR1 as MNHEY and CDR2 as SMNVEV (reference sequence). The CDR3 nucleotides are TGTGCCAGCAGTTACACCTATAATGAAAAACTGTTTTTT. This encodes CASSYTYNEKLFF.

V and J are TRBV28 and TRBJ1-5, with D maybe TRBD1 (6 bases). V dropped 6 bases and J dropped 1 base, with 22 bases sitting between them. Germline assignment: CDR1 MDHEN and CDR2 SYDVKM. This CDR3 is built from 18 residues. CDR3 loop: CASSLEVGGSLSNQPQHF. For the CDR3, the DNA is TGTGCCAGCAGCCTCGAGGTGGGGGGCTCCCTAAGCAATCAGCCCCAGCATTTT.

There are many counts of this clonotype. The chain joins TRBV7-6 to TRBJ2-2, with TRBD1 matching over 7 bases. V dropped 4 bases and J dropped 5; count of bases not matched to a gene: 4. From germline, CDR1 is SGHVS and CDR2 FNYEAQ. This CDR3 comprises 14 residues. In nucleotides, the CDR3 is TGTGCCAGCAGCTCCCAACAGGGGACCGGGGAGCTGTTTTTT. It translates to CASSSQQGTGELFF. Complete variable domain (other parts from reference TRBV7-6 and TRBJ2-2): GAGVSQSPRYKVTKRGQDVALRCDPISGHVSLYWYRQALGQGPEFLTYFNYEAQQDKSGLPNDRFSAERPEGSISTLTIQRTEQRDSAMYRCASSSQQGTGELFFGEGSRLTVL.

The sample holds many counts of this clonotype. The chain recombines TRBV5-1 with TRBJ2-7, with D unresolved. Germline V gene sequence: CDR1 SGHRS, CDR2 YFSETQ. This CDR3 is 14 amino acids long. With 4 bases removed from V and 2 bases from J, the gap between germline ends came to 13 bases. CDR3 sequence (DNA): TGCGCCAGCAGCCACCCTCTAGACCCCTACGAGCAGTACTTC. Translated, it gives CASSHPLDPYEQYF.

V usage is TRBV18 and J usage is TRBJ2-7; TRBD2 matches at 9 bases. After removal of 1 base from V and 4 bases from J, the junction contained 2 bases not matched to a gene. The CDR3 is 14 amino acids. Germline CDR1 is KGHSH and CDR2 is LQKENI. DNA for the CDR3: TGTGCCAGCTCACCACGACTAGCGGAATACGAGCAGTACTTC. Its protein product is CASSPRLAEYEQYF.

In its sample, this clonotype was seen many times. The chain joins TRBV6-1 to TRBJ1-6; a weak D match, TRBD1 (6 bases). Germline CDR1 MNHNS, CDR2 SASEGT. V gave up 3 bases and J gave up 5 bases, with 11 bases separating them. The CDR3 loop spans 15 amino acids. The CDR3 sequence: CASSDLRGDNSPLHF. CDR3 nucleotides: TGTGCCAGCAGTGACCTCAGGGGAGATAATTCACCCCTCCACTTT.

There are a few counts of this clonotype. The chain employs TRBV28 and TRBJ2-1; 9 bases agree with TRBD2. There are 14 residues in the CDR3. Germline lookup yields CDR1 MDHEN and CDR2 SYDVKM. V was pared by 3 bases and J by 12 bases, with 9 bases of the junction left unmatched. CDR3 bases: TGTGCCAGCAGTTTTTATAGCGGGAGAACTCGGCAGTTCTTC. Amino acids: CASSFYSGRTRQFF. The full variable domain, in which reference TRBV28 and TRBJ2-1 provide the parts outside the CDR3, is DVKVTQSSRYLVKRTGEKVFLECVQDMDHENMFWYRQDPGLGLRLIYFSYDVKMKEKGDIPEGYSVSREKKERFSLILESASTNQTSMYLCASSFYSGRTRQFFGPGTRLTVL.

Turning to this clonotype: The conserved final phenylalanine or tryptophan is absent from the CDR3, which likely points to a read error. This sequence joins TRBV15 and TRBJ2-4, with D tentatively TRBD2 (6 bases). The CDR3 is 16 amino acids. The ends were cut back, 5 bases at V and 1 base at J, with 15 bases in the middle. Germline CDR1 LNHNV, CDR2 YYDKDF (reference sequence). The CDR3 coding sequence is TGTGCCACCAGCGAGCGGGTTGAGCCGGCCAAAAACATTCAGTACCTC. Its translation: CATSERVEPAKNIQYL.

In its sample, this clonotype was seen many times. This chain uses TRBV2 with TRBJ2-2; maybe TRBD2 (5 bases). Germline-derived CDR1 and CDR2 are SNHLY and FYNNEI. The V end lost 8 bases, the J end lost 7 bases, and 17 bases lay between the germline ends. The CDR3 spans 14 residues. DNA of the CDR3: TGTGCCAGCGCCCGCGCCCCGGGAAACGGGGAGCTGTTTTTT. Translated, it gives CASARAPGNGELFF.

This clonotype was found once. This chain joins TRBV28 and TRBJ1-3, with a weak D call TRBD1 (6 bases). This CDR3 region has 15 residues. Germline V CDR1 and CDR2: MDHEN, SYDVKM. Trimming shortened V by 3 bases and J by 3 bases, and 12 bases separated the two germline ends. The CDR3 bases are TGTGCCAGCAGTTTTTGGGGGGCTGGTGGAAACACCATATATTTT. Encoded protein: CASSFWGAGGNTIYF.

This clonotype was picked up a small number of times. The chain links TRBV20-1 to TRBJ2-7; D not certain. The CDR3 sequence is 12 residues long. V lost 7 bases and J lost 7, with 17 bases in between. Germline V lookup: CDR1 DFQATT, CDR2 SNEGSKA (reference sequence). CDR3 loop: CSVSSALGEQYF. The CDR3 region has the DNA TGCAGTGTGAGCAGTGCCCTGGGGGAGCAGTACTTC.

The sample holds many counts of this clonotype. The chain is built from TRBV19 and TRBJ2-5, with 15 bases identical to TRBD2. Per germline, CDR1 LNHDA and CDR2 SQIVND (reference sequence). This CDR3 is built from 22 residues. J was trimmed by 1 base and V by 7 bases; bases with no gene match: 22. The CDR3 nucleotides read TGTGCCAGTACGCCTCGACTCCCGGGACTAGCGGGGGGTCCATTCACCCAAGAGACCCAGTACTTC. Translation: CASTPRLPGLAGGPFTQETQYF.

This chain uses TRBV11-2 with TRBJ1-1; TRBD1 matches 9 bases. Trimming took 1 base from V and 6 from J; bases not matched to a gene: 3. CDR3 length: 14 residues. CDR1 SGHAT and CDR2 FQNNGV come from the germline V gene. For the CDR3, the DNA is TGTGCCAGCAGCTTAGCGACAGGGGGAGCTGAAGCTTTCTTT. Amino acid sequence: CASSLATGGAEAFF.